This T cell receptor (beta chain) stems from a study of shared clonotypes between healthy human individuals. Clones were read by immunoSEQ multiplex PCR, and TCRdb kept only the in-frame ones, dropping some. The data contain over a million clones, 70% to 80% of them singletons. This clone was seen a few times. Germline V gives CDR1 MNHEY, CDR2 SVGAGI. Between the trimmed V and J ends, which lost 5 bases and 1 base, there was a span of 8 bases. The CDR3 sequence is 13 residues long. What was sequenced was memory CD4+ T cells sorted from blood. Subset defined: CD45RA-negative fraction. This receptor was identified in a man younger than 35 in good health. The chain links TRBV6-5 to TRBJ1-2; D gene uncertain. The CDR3 nucleotides read TGTGCCAGCAGTCAGGATCTTAACTATGGCTACACCTTC. Translating it yields CASSQDLNYGYTF.